Following are 5 T cell receptor beta chains from one sample sequenced in a study of shared clonotypes between healthy human individuals. Data came from immunoSEQ multiplex PCR; TCRdb stores just in-frame clones and leaves some out. The sample carries approximately 2.5 million clones, more than 90% recorded once. Sequenced input: naive CD4+ T cells sorted from blood. The subset was: CD45RA+ positively selected. The receptors derive from a man aged 18 to 30 in good health.

The gene calls are TRBV5-1 and TRBJ2-5, with D hard to call. V was pared by 0 bases and J by 4 bases, with 13 bases between. This CDR3 is built from 15 residues. CDR1 and CDR2 from the germline V gene are SGHRS and YFSETQ. In nucleotides, the CDR3 is TGCGCCAGCAGCTTGGCCCCCGGGCTCGGAGAGACCCAGTACTTC. Protein sequence: CASSLAPGLGETQYF.

The chain links TRBV7-2 to TRBJ2-7; D is undetermined. The germline V and J ends were trimmed by 2 bases and 0 bases, with 14 bases remaining between them. The germline CDR1 and CDR2 sequences are SGHTA and FQGNSA. CDR3 size: 16 residues. CDR3 sequence: CASSLLAARNSYEQYF. The CDR3 bases are TGTGCCAGCAGCTTACTGGCAGCGAGAAACTCCTACGAGCAGTACTTC.

This sequence joins TRBV7-2 and TRBJ2-5; possibly TRBD2 for D (6 bases). V dropped 5 bases and J dropped 1 base, with 11 bases sitting between them. Per the germline V gene, CDR1 is SGHTA and CDR2 is FQGNSA. The CDR3 runs 14 residues. CDR3 in amino acids: CASSPQRVQETQYF. The CDR3 DNA follows: TGTGCCAGCAGCCCTCAGCGGGTCCAAGAGACCCAGTACTTC.

The chain links TRBV19 to TRBJ1-1, with 10 bases identical to TRBD1. The CDR3 is 14 amino acids. V trimming: 6 bases; J trimming: 4 bases; junction bases outside the gene matches: 5. Per germline, CDR1 LNHDA and CDR2 SQIVND (reference sequence). The CDR3 DNA reads as TGTGCCAGTAGCCGGCGGACAGGGGGCACTGAAGCTTTCTTT. Its translation is CASSRRTGGTEAFF.

On this clone itself: Other nucleotide sequences in the sample specify the same CDR3. The chain uses TRBV9 and TRBJ1-1; D remains ambiguous. CDR3 length: 14 amino acids. V lost 2 bases and J 5 bases, leaving 13 bases between the germline ends. The germline gives CDR1 SGDLS, CDR2 YYNGEE. The chain's CDR3 is CASSVGPGDTEAFF. CDR3 nucleotide sequence: TGTGCCAGCAGCGTCGGTCCGGGTGATACTGAAGCTTTCTTT.